This T cell receptor (beta chain) was identified during a study of Graves' ophthalmopathy and Graves' hyperthyroidism. Scientists amplified the TCR beta CDR3 regions from RNA transcripts. In the first round, RT-PCR was carried out with HTBI primers, and a multiplex PCR formed the second round. Using its own MiXCR run on the multiplex PCR reads, TCRdb lists one record per CDR3 protein. The sample yields roughly 380,000 distinct CDR3 sequences, approximately 15% seen once. Other autoimmune diseases, uncontrolled infections, pregnancy and lactation each led to patient exclusion. PBMCs stemmed from 9 to 10 ml of fresh peripheral blood. Per germline, CDR1 MNHNS and CDR2 SASEGT. J gave up 1 base and V 6 bases, and 2 bases lay outside the gene matches. This CDR3 spans 14 amino acids. The table lists this clonotype with many counts.

Sequencing was carried out using peripheral blood. The rearrangement uses TRBV6-1 and TRBJ2-7; 11 bases agree with TRBD1. The source is a woman aged 18-29 years with stable Graves' hyperthyroidism. CDR3 amino acids: CASRGQGVSYEQYF. The CDR3 coding sequence is TGTGCCAGCAGGGGACAGGGGGTATCCTACGAGCAGTACTTC.